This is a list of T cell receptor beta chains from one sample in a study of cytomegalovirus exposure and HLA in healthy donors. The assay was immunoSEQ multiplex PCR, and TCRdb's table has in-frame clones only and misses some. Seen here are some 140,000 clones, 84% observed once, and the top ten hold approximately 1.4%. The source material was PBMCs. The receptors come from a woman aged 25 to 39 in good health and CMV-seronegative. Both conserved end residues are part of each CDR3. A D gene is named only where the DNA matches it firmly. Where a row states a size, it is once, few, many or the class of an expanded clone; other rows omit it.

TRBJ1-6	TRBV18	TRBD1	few	CASSPETGSGSPLHF	TGTGCCAGCTCACCAGAGACAGGGAGCGGTTCACCCCTCCACTTT
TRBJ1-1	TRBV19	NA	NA	CASTTSGGIHTEAFF	TGTGCCAGTACCACCTCCGGGGGGATTCACACTGAAGCTTTCTTT
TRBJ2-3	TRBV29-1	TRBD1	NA	CSVRQGSVDTQYF	TGCAGCGTTCGACAGGGTTCGGTAGATACGCAGTATTTT
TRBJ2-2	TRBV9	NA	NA	CASSVGGWGTGELFF	TGTGCCAGCAGCGTAGGAGGGTGGGGTACCGGGGAGCTGTTTTTT
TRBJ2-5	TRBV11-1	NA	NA	CASSWTLAETQYF	TGTGCCAGCAGCTGGACTCTAGCAGAGACCCAGTACTTC
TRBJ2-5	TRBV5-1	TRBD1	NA	CASSQGQGGETQYF	TGCGCCAGCAGCCAAGGACAGGGCGGAGAGACCCAGTACTTC
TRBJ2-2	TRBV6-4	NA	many	CASSETSTGELFF	TGTGCCAGCAGTGAGACTAGCACCGGGGAGCTGTTTTTT
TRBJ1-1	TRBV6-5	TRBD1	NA	CATPTGGQGRTEAFF	TGTGCCACCCCTACAGGGGGACAGGGGCGCACTGAAGCTTTCTTT
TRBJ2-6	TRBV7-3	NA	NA	CASSPGGYGGANVLTF	TGTGCCAGCAGCCCTGGCGGGTACGGGGGGGCCAACGTCCTGACTTTC
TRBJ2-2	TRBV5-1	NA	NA	CASSPDTNTGELFF	TGCGCCAGCAGCCCAGACACAAACACCGGGGAGCTGTTTTTT
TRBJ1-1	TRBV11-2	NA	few	CASSLYPGDGAFF	TGTGCCAGCAGCTTATACCCAGGGGATGGGGCTTTCTTT
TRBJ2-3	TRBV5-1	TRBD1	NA	CASSLGGTGRTDTQYF	TGCGCCAGCAGCTTGGGGGGGACAGGGAGGACAGATACGCAGTATTTT
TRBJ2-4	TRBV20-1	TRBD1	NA	CSAYRDSYLF	TGCAGTGCTTACCGGGACAGTTATCTCTTC
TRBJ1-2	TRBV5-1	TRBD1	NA	CASSSQGALYGYTF	TGCGCCAGCAGCAGCCAGGGGGCTCTCTATGGCTACACCTTC
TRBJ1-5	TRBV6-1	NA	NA	CASSEAGGSNQPQHF	TGTGCCAGCAGTGAAGCAGGCGGGAGCAATCAGCCCCAGCATTTT
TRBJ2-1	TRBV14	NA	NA	CASSQELYNEQFF	TGTGCCAGCAGCCAAGAGTTATACAATGAGCAGTTCTTC
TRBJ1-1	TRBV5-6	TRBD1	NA	CASSPRQGASWNTEAFF	TGTGCCAGCAGCCCCCGACAGGGGGCGTCATGGAACACTGAAGCTTTCTTT
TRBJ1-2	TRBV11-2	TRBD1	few	CASSSLGTGGDGYTF	TGTGCCAGCAGCTCCCTTGGGACAGGGGGCGACGGCTACACCTTC
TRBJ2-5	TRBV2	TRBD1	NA	CASSLYWTGGDVKGQYF	TGTGCCAGCAGTTTATATTGGACAGGGGGGGACGTAAAGGGCCAGTACTTC
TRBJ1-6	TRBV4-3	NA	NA	CASSQDIRRVNSPLHF	TGCGCCAGCAGCCAAGATATTCGCAGGGTTAATTCACCCCTCCACTTT
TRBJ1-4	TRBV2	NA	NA	CASSLWRTTTNEKLFF	TGTGCCAGCAGTTTGTGGAGGACCACAACTAATGAAAAACTGTTTTTT
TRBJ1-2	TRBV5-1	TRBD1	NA	CASSIEGTGGSYGYTF	TGCGCCAGCAGCATTGAGGGAACAGGGGGCAGCTATGGCTACACCTTC
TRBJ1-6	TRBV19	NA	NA	CASSIMVGASVVPLHF	TGTGCCAGTAGTATTATGGTAGGGGCCAGCGTTGTACCCCTCCACTTT
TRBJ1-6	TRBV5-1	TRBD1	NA	CASSPQGASYNSPLHF	TGCGCCAGCAGCCCACAGGGGGCCTCCTATAATTCACCCCTCCACTTT
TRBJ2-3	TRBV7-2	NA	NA	CASSLVITDTQYF	TGTGCCAGCAGCTTAGTTATAACAGATACGCAGTATTTT
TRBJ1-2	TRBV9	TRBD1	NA	CASSKGQGSNYGYTF	TGTGCCAGCAGCAAGGGACAGGGAAGTAACTATGGCTACACCTTC
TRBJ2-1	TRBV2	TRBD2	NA	CARGISGGADEQFF	TGTGCCAGGGGGATTAGCGGGGGGGCCGATGAGCAGTTCTTC
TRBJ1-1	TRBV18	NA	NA	CASSPRPQGWDTEAFF	TGTGCCAGCTCACCACGCCCACAGGGCTGGGACACTGAAGCTTTCTTT
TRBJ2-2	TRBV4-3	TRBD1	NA	CASSQDLVTGGWELFF	TGCGCCAGCAGCCAAGATTTGGTGACAGGGGGCTGGGAGCTGTTTTTT
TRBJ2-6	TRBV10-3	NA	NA	CAISPGFSGANVLTF	TGTGCCATCAGTCCAGGTTTCTCTGGGGCCAACGTCCTGACTTTC
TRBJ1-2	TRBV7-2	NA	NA	CASSLESNYGYTF	TGTGCCAGCAGTCTCGAGTCTAACTATGGCTACACCTTC
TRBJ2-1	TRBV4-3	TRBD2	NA	CASSQARTSGGNEQFF	TGCGCCAGCAGCCAAGCGCGGACTAGCGGAGGCAATGAGCAGTTCTTC
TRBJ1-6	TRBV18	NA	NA	CASSIGQWDSPLHF	TGTGCCAGCTCGATAGGACAGTGGGACTCACCCCTCCACTTT
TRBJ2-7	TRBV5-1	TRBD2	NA	CASSLGLAGGPEYF	TGCGCCAGCAGCTTGGGACTAGCGGGGGGGCCAGAGTACTTC
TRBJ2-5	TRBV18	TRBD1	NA	CASFSDRVGFRQETQYF	TGTGCCAGCTTCTCCGACAGGGTAGGGTTTCGGCAAGAGACCCAGTACTTC
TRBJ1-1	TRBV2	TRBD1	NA	CASINRGLNTEAFF	TGTGCCAGCATAAACAGGGGGCTGAACACTGAAGCTTTCTTT
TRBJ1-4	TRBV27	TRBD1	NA	CASSPGGRGGMTNEKLFF	TGTGCCAGCAGTCCAGGGGGCAGGGGGGGAATGACTAATGAAAAACTGTTTTTT
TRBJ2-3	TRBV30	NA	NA	CAWSVRAGGGQYF	TGTGCCTGGAGTGTACGAGCTGGGGGCGGGCAGTATTTT
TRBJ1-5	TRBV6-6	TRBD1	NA	CASSYRDRDNQPQHF	TGTGCCAGCAGTTACAGGGACAGAGACAATCAGCCCCAGCATTTT
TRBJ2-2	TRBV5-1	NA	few	CASTRSQGDTGELFF	TGCGCCAGCACTCGATCACAGGGTGACACCGGGGAGCTGTTTTTT
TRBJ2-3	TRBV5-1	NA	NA	CASSLGEVDTQYF	TGCGCCAGCAGCTTGGGGGAGGTAGATACGCAGTATTTT
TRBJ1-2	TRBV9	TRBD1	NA	CASTRTGPNYGYTF	TGTGCCAGCACCCGGACAGGGCCTAACTATGGCTACACCTTC
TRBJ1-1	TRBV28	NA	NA	CASSFYGGGGGEAFF	TGTGCCAGCAGTTTTTATGGGGGCGGAGGAGGTGAAGCTTTCTTT
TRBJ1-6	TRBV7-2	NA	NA	CASSLGAGRISPLHF	TGTGCCAGCAGCTTAGGGGCAGGGCGGATCTCACCCCTCCACTTT
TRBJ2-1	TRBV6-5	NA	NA	CASSYSGGGPNEQFF	TGTGCCAGCAGTTACTCGGGAGGCGGGCCCAATGAGCAGTTCTTC
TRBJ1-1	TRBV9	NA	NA	CASSVGTNTEAFF	TGTGCCAGCAGCGTAGGGACAAACACTGAAGCTTTCTTT
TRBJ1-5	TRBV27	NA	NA	CASSLYPPGVTGDSNQPQHF	TGTGCCAGCAGTTTATACCCCCCGGGGGTCACTGGGGATAGCAATCAGCCCCAGCATTTT
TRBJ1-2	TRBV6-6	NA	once	CASSYVSGRGYYGYTF	TGTGCCAGCAGTTATGTTTCTGGAAGGGGCTACTATGGCTACACCTTC
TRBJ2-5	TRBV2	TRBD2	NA	CASSGLAGGPQETQYF	TGTGCCAGCAGTGGACTAGCGGGGGGGCCCCAAGAGACCCAGTACTTC
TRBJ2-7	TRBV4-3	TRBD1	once	CASSQGTGVSYEQYF	TGCGCCAGCAGCCAAGGGACAGGGGTCTCCTACGAGCAGTACTTC
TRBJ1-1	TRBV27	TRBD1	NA	CASSLMTVTGGTEAFF	TGTGCCAGCAGTTTAATGACGGTGACAGGGGGCACTGAAGCTTTCTTT